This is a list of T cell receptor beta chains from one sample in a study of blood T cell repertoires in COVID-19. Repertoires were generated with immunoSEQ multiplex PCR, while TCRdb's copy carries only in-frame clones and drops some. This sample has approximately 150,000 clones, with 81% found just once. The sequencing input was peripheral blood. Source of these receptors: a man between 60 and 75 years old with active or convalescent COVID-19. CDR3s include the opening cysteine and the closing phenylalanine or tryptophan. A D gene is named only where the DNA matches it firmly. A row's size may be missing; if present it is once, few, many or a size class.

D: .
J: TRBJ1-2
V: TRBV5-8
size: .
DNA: TGTGCCAGCAGCTTTTTCGGTACCAGGGACTCTAACTATGGCTACACCTTC
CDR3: CASSFFGTRDSNYGYTF

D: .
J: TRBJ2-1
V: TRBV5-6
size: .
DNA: TGTGCCAGCAGCTTGAGTAAATCCAGCGGAACATGGAATGAGCAGTTCTTC
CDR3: CASSLSKSSGTWNEQFF

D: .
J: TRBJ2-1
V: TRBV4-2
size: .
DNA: TGTGCCAGCAGCCAAGTTAGGTCGGGGGGCAACAATGAGCAGTTCTTC
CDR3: CASSQVRSGGNNEQFF

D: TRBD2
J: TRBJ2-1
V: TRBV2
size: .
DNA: TGTGCCAGCAGTGAAAGCGGGGACTCTTACAATGAGCAGTTCTTC
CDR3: CASSESGDSYNEQFF

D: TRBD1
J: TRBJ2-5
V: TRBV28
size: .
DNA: TGTGCCAGCAGTTCGGGACAGTACCAAGAGACCCAGTACTTC
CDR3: CASSSGQYQETQYF

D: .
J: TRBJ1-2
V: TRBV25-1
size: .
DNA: TGTGCCAGCAGTGAGTCGTACTATGGCTACACCTTC
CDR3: CASSESYYGYTF

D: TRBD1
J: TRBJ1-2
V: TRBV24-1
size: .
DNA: TGTGCCACCAGTTTGGGACAGGGGTCTGGCTACACCTTC
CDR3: CATSLGQGSGYTF

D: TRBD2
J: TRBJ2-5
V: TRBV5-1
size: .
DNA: TGCGCCAGCAGTCACAAAACGGGGGGGTCAGAGACCCAGTACTTC
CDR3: CASSHKTGGSETQYF

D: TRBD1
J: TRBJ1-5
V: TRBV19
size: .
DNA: TGTGCCAGTAATGGACAGGGATATAGCAATCAGCCCCAGCATTTT
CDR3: CASNGQGYSNQPQHF

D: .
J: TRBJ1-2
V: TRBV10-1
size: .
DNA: TGCGCCAGCAGTGACGGCTATGGCTACACCTTC
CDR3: CASSDGYGYTF

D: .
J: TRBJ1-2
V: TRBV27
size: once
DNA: TGTGCCAGCTTCAGGGAGGGCTATGGCTACACCTTC
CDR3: CASFREGYGYTF

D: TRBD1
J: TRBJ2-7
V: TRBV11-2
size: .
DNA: TGTGCCAGCGGAAGGGACAGGTACGAGCAGTACTTC
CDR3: CASGRDRYEQYF